Many counts were recorded for the clone carrying this T cell receptor (beta chain). As yet, its antigen is unknown. Amplification targeted TCR beta CDR3 regions from RNA transcripts. The primer set for the first-round RT-PCR of the TCR CDR3 was HTBI. Each CDR3 protein gets one entry after TCRdb re-called the multiplex PCR reads with MiXCR. This table has 800,000 or so distinct CDR3 sequences, about 38% appearing once. The record originates from a study of T cells in Graves' hyperthyroidism and ophthalmopathy. Study findings and constraints: Stable hyperthyroidism was told apart from ophthalmopathy by a model built on 13 V-J features.

Trimming at V came to 4 bases and at J to 2 bases, leaving 6 bases not matched to a gene. The CDR3 totals 15 residues. Germline V gives CDR1 SGDLS, CDR2 YYNGEE. Uncontrolled infection, other autoimmune disease, pregnancy or lactation disqualified patients from enrolment. The clonotype was recovered from a man younger than 30 with Graves' hyperthyroidism. This chain uses TRBV9 with TRBJ1-1, with 9 bases fitting TRBD1. Source material: blood. CDR3 residues: CASSPTGGFNTEAFF. The CDR3 bases are TGTGCCAGCAGCCCTACAGGGGGCTTCAACACTGAAGCTTTCTTT. The full variable domain, its missing parts supplied by reference TRBV9 and TRBJ1-1, is DSGVTQTPKHLITATGQRVTLRCSPRSGDLSVYWYQQSLDQGLQFLIQYYNGEERAKGNILERFSAQQFPDLHSELNLSSLELGDSALYFCASSPTGGFNTEAFFGQGTRLTVV.